One sample yielded the 16 T cell receptor beta chains listed below, sequenced in a study of shared clonotypes between healthy human individuals. Sequenced by immunoSEQ multiplex PCR; TCRdb stores in-frame clones only, minus some. Of over a million clones in the sample, roughly 96% were seen once. Sequencing used naive CD4+ T cells sorted from blood. Indicated subset: CD45RA+ positively selected. The receptors shown here come from a man under 40 in good health.

The gene calls are TRBV13 and TRBJ2-2; D is possibly TRBD2 (6 bases). The germline V gene encodes CDR1 PRHDT and CDR2 FYEKMQ (reference sequence). Trimming stripped 4 bases from V and 2 bases from J, with 14 bases between. The CDR3 totals 16 residues. CDR3 residues: CASSSFGAGNTGELFF. CDR3 in DNA: TGTGCCAGCAGCTCCTTCGGGGCGGGAAACACCGGGGAGCTGTTTTTT.

The chain uses TRBV2 and TRBJ2-4; TRBD1 matches at 9 bases. Unmatched junction bases numbered 7, after V lost 5 bases and J lost 8 bases. CDR3 length: 14 amino acids. The germline V gene has CDR1 SNHLY and CDR2 FYNNEI. The CDR3 nucleotides are TGTGCCAGCAGTCAACAGGGGGCATCGGACATTCAGTACTTC. It codes for CASSQQGASDIQYF.

The chain carries TRBV25-1 and TRBJ2-7; perhaps TRBD1 as D (6 bases). CDR3 length: 13 residues. The germline V gene has CDR1 MGHDK and CDR2 SYGVNS. Trimming removed 4 bases from V and 2 bases from J, with 9 bases in between. The CDR3, as DNA: TGTGCCAGCAGTGCAGGACAGCCCTACGAGCAGTACTTC. Its translation is CASSAGQPYEQYF.

V is TRBV7-9 and J is TRBJ2-3, with 12 bases aligning to TRBD2. The CDR3 consists of 16 residues. V was clipped by 5 bases and J by 4 bases; unmatched bases: 7. Germline CDR1 is SEHNR and CDR2 is FQNEAQ (reference sequence). The CDR3 protein is CASSLGLAGLSDTQYF. CDR3 in DNA: TGTGCCAGCAGCCTAGGACTAGCGGGACTTTCAGATACGCAGTATTTT.

V usage is TRBV6-5 and J usage is TRBJ2-7, with TRBD1 matching over 9 bases. The J segment lost 2 bases and the V segment lost 6 bases, leaving 8 bases of the junction unmatched. This CDR3 has 15 residues. CDR1 is MNHEY, CDR2 SVGAGI, per germline. CDR3 bases: TGTGCCAGCAGATCCGACCGGGACAGGGCCTACGAGCAGTACTTC. It is translated as CASRSDRDRAYEQYF.

The chain joins TRBV19 to TRBJ1-2, with 7 positions matching TRBD1. CDR1 and CDR2 (germline): LNHDA, SQIVND (reference sequence). The trim removed 7 bases at V and 4 bases at J, leaving 6 bases unmatched. The CDR3 runs to 13 residues. The CDR3 DNA sequence: TGTGCCAGTACGCAGACAGGGCCCTATGGCTACACCTTC. It codes for CASTQTGPYGYTF.

The chain joins TRBV18 to TRBJ1-5; D is ambiguous. CDR3 length equals 16 residues. The germline V and J ends were trimmed by 3 bases and 2 bases, with 14 bases remaining between them. From germline, CDR1 is KGHSH and CDR2 LQKENI. CDR3 coding DNA: TGTGCCAGCTCACCGGCAAGTCACAGTCGCAATCAGCCCCAGCATTTT. It is translated as CASSPASHSRNQPQHF.

This chain uses TRBV7-8 with TRBJ2-7, with 7 bases that match TRBD1. The junction had 14 bases not matched to a gene; V was cut back by 5 bases and J by 7 bases. The germline gives CDR1 SGHVS, CDR2 FQNEAQ. This CDR3 is 15 amino acids long. CDR3 loop: CASSPRADRAREQYF. CDR3 coding DNA: TGTGCCAGCAGCCCACGGGCCGACAGGGCGAGAGAGCAGTACTTC.

This sequence joins TRBV7-2 and TRBJ2-7; D unresolved. The germline gives CDR1 SGHTA, CDR2 FQGNSA. Trimming left V 2 bases short and J 4 bases short, with 21 bases between. The CDR3 is 17 residues long. The DNA for the CDR3 is TGTGCCAGCAGCTTAAAAGGTGTAACAGCTCTTGGGTACGAGCAGTACTTC. It is translated as CASSLKGVTALGYEQYF.

CDR3 in amino acids: CASKGGQNTEAFF. The CDR3 nucleotides are TGTGCCAGCAAGGGGGGACAGAACACTGAAGCTTTCTTT. The gene calls are TRBV6-1 and TRBJ1-1; D is perhaps TRBD1 (6 bases). The ends were cut back, 7 bases at V and 1 base at J, with 10 bases in the middle. The CDR3 runs 13 residues. CDR1 MNHNS and CDR2 SASEGT come from the germline V gene.

The gene calls are TRBV28 and TRBJ1-5; TRBD1 is a possible D gene (5 bases). V was shortened by 8 bases and J by 5 bases, with 16 bases between the two germline ends. The CDR3 runs to 14 residues. Germline V gives CDR1 MDHEN, CDR2 SYDVKM. CDR3 protein: CASLPNLGHQPQHF. CDR3 coding DNA: TGTGCCAGCCTTCCCAACCTGGGGCATCAGCCCCAGCATTTT.

This chain links TRBV6-5 with TRBJ1-1; 7 bases map to TRBD1. Germline loops: CDR1 MNHEY, CDR2 SVGAGI. The CDR3 length is 15 residues. The J segment lost 5 bases and the V segment lost 2 bases, leaving 8 bases of the junction unmatched. The CDR3 nucleotides read TGTGCCAGCAGTTACAGACAGGGCGTCGAGACTGAAGCTTTCTTT. It specifies CASSYRQGVETEAFF.

The chain uses TRBV30 and TRBJ2-3; TRBD2 might be the D (6 bases). CDR3 length: 17 residues. V lost 0 bases to trimming and J lost 4 bases, with 20 bases between them. Germline V gives CDR1 GTSNPN, CDR2 SVGIG (reference sequence). For the CDR3, the DNA is TGTGCCTGGAGTGTACTGGCTAGCGTGCGGAGATCAGATACGCAGTATTTT. It translates to CAWSVLASVRRSDTQYF.

This chain uses TRBV5-6 with TRBJ1-2, with a weak D call TRBD1 (5 bases). In germline, CDR1 is SGHDT, CDR2 YYEEEE. The CDR3 spans 12 residues. V was cut by 5 bases and J by 4 bases, with 9 bases left in between. CDR3 region: CASSPGTYGYTF. The CDR3 DNA is TGTGCCAGCAGTCCAGGGACCTATGGCTACACCTTC.

The chain joins TRBV5-1 to TRBJ1-1, with D unclear. Trimming removed 0 bases at V and 5 bases at J, with 8 bases between. Germline-derived CDR1 and CDR2 are SGHRS and YFSETQ. The CDR3 totals 13 residues. CDR3 nucleotide sequence: TGCGCCAGCAGCTTGGAACAGACTACTGAAGCTTTCTTT. As protein: CASSLEQTTEAFF.

The V call is TRBV5-1, the J call TRBJ1-2; 9 bases are a match to TRBD1. There are 12 residues in the CDR3. The germline V gene encodes CDR1 SGHRS and CDR2 YFSETQ. V shed 3 bases, J shed 14 bases, and the junction held 8 bases outside the gene matches. CDR3 loop: CASSYARDRETF. CDR3 DNA sequence: TGCGCCAGCAGCTACGCCCGGGACAGGGAGACCTTC.